The next 31 T cell receptor beta chains were all read from a single sample in a study of vaccination effects on CD4 cells after COVID-19. Antigens of these TCRs are unknown. CD4+ T cells specific for antigen were expanded with viral peptide pools by the ViraFEST assay before sequencing. Subsequent to roughly 10 days of culture, CD4+ T cells were isolated. Every participant took two doses of the BNT162b2 or mRNA-1273 vaccine. This table comes from immunoSEQ multiplex PCR, and its TCRdb copy is limited to in-frame clones, with some not included. The sample lists 25,000 to 40,000 clones; roughly 63% were seen once. The material was CD4+ T cells from PBMCs cultured with SARS-CoV-2 spike peptides, obtained after COVID-19 vaccination. The source of these receptors is a human donor who received a COVID-19 vaccine.

This rearrangement joins TRBV14 to TRBJ1-2; D gene uncertain. The CDR3 is 12 residues long. CDR1 is SGHDN and CDR2 is FVKESK in the germline V gene. Trimming removed 3 bases from V and 0 bases from J, with 2 bases in between. DNA for the CDR3: TGTGCCAGCAGCCAGGCTAACTATGGCTACACCTTC. It codes for CASSQANYGYTF. Combining the CDR3 with reference TRBV14 and TRBJ1-2 gives the whole variable domain EAGVTQFPSHSVIEKGQTVTLRCDPISGHDNLYWYRRVMGKEIKFLLHFVKESKQDESGMPNNRFLAERTGGTYSTLKVQPAELEDSGVYFCASSQANYGYTFGSGTRLTVV.

This clone was counted once. This chain joins TRBV20-1 and TRBJ2-5; D could derive from TRBD1 or TRBD2 (5 bases each). The CDR3 is 14 residues long. V dropped 3 bases and J dropped 2 bases, with 13 bases sitting between them. Germline assignment: CDR1 DFQATT and CDR2 SNEGSKA (reference sequence). CDR3 amino acids: CSASFNGGQETQYF. DNA of the CDR3: TGCAGTGCTAGTTTTAATGGGGGTCAAGAGACCCAGTACTTC.

CDR3 coding DNA: TGTGCCAGCAGTAAAGATCCGGGACAGGGACTCTCTGGAAACACCATATATTTT. Translation: CASSKDPGQGLSGNTIYF. V is TRBV2 and J is TRBJ1-3, with 9 positions matching TRBD1. This CDR3 has 18 residues. From germline, CDR1 is SNHLY and CDR2 FYNNEI. V gave up 5 bases and J gave up 0 bases; unmatched junction bases: 11.

The rearrangement uses TRBV6-4 and TRBJ2-1; 11 positions match TRBD2. CDR1 and CDR2 (germline): MRHNA, SNTAGT. V lost 2 bases, J lost 6 bases, and 3 bases stayed unmatched. The CDR3 covers 15 residues. The CDR3 DNA is TGTGCCAGCAGTGACGGACTAGCGGGCGGCAATGAGCAGTTCTTC. This translates into CASSDGLAGGNEQFF.

The chain combines TRBV6-5 with TRBJ1-1; D ambiguous. The CDR3 consists of 13 residues. In germline, CDR1 is MNHEY, CDR2 SVGAGI. Trimming removed 2 bases at V and 2 bases at J, with 6 bases between. DNA for the CDR3: TGTGCCAGCAGTTACAATACTAACACTGAAGCTTTCTTT. Amino acid sequence: CASSYNTNTEAFF.

The rearrangement links TRBV10-3 to TRBJ1-1; unclear D gene. There are 12 residues in the CDR3. Germline CDR1 ENHRY, CDR2 SYGVKD. Trimming took 7 bases from V and 4 from J, leaving 10 bases between them. The chain's CDR3 is CAIMREGTEAFF. The CDR3 DNA follows: TGTGCCATCATGAGGGAAGGCACTGAAGCTTTCTTT.

J is TRBJ1-1 and V is TRBV10-3; perhaps TRBD1 as D (5 bases). V lost 8 bases and J 0 bases, leaving 13 bases between the germline ends. The CDR3 sequence is 14 residues long. The germline gives CDR1 ENHRY, CDR2 SYGVKD. CDR3 protein: CAIRGGFMNTEAFF. The DNA for the CDR3 is TGTGCCATCCGGGGCGGATTCATGAACACTGAAGCTTTCTTT.

V usage is TRBV6-1 and J usage is TRBJ2-3, with D unclear. This CDR3 has 13 amino acids. The ends were cut back, 3 bases at V and 2 bases at J, with 6 bases in the middle. CDR1 is MNHNS, CDR2 SASEGT, per germline. The CDR3 reads CASSDPSTDTQYF. The CDR3 nucleotides read TGTGCCAGCAGTGACCCATCCACAGATACGCAGTATTTT.

This clone showed up many times. The V call is TRBV10-1, the J call TRBJ2-3, with D maybe TRBD2 (5 bases). CDR3 length: 16 amino acids. Trimming took 0 bases from V and 0 from J, leaving 10 bases between them. The germline V gene encodes CDR1 WNHNN and CDR2 SYGVQD (reference sequence). CDR3 region: CASSESIGGSTDTQYF. The CDR3 DNA sequence: TGCGCCAGCAGTGAGTCGATAGGCGGGAGCACAGATACGCAGTATTTT.

The chain couples TRBV11-2 to TRBJ1-1; 11 bases align to TRBD1. Germline V gene data show CDR1 as SGHAT and CDR2 as FQNNGV. V gave up 6 bases and J gave up 10 bases; unmatched junction bases: 7. The length of the CDR3 is 13 residues. This chain's CDR3 is CASRRPGQGVAFF. In DNA form, the CDR3 reads TGTGCCAGCAGACGACCGGGACAGGGGGTAGCTTTCTTT.

The CDR3 sequence is CAISESIFVRLAGSGNTIYF. CDR3 bases: TGTGCCATCAGTGAGTCGATATTTGTACGTTTAGCGGGGTCTGGAAACACCATATATTTT. The J gene is TRBJ1-3, the V gene TRBV10-3, with D uncertain. Trimming took 0 bases from V and 1 from J, leaving 22 bases between them. The CDR3 extends over 20 amino acids. From germline, CDR1 is ENHRY and CDR2 SYGVKD.

This clone was seen a single time. The rearrangement uses TRBV5-1 and TRBJ2-5; 8 bases align to TRBD2. The CDR3 contains 15 residues. CDR1 is SGHRS, CDR2 YFSETQ, per germline. The V and J ends lost 0 bases and 4 bases, in that order; junction bases with no gene match: 5. The CDR3 spells CASSLVGTSGETQYF. CDR3 sequence (DNA): TGCGCCAGCAGCTTGGTTGGGACTAGTGGAGAGACCCAGTACTTC.

The rearrangement joins TRBV6-7 to TRBJ1-5; 10 positions agree with TRBD1. TRBV6-7 falls under the ORF class, with uncertain function. CDR3 length equals 15 residues. V dropped 7 bases and J dropped 11; count of bases not matched to a gene: 14. The DNA for the CDR3 is TGTGCCAGCATCCACCGACAGGGGGCTAGGACAGCCCAGCATTTT. It codes for CASIHRQGARTAQHF.

DNA for the CDR3: TGTGCCAGCAGCGCAGTTGGTGGGTACAATGAGCAGTTCTTC. Its protein is CASSAVGGYNEQFF. The chain is built from TRBV9 and TRBJ2-1; D is unresolved. V was trimmed by 3 bases and J by 4 bases, leaving 11 bases between them. The CDR3 covers 14 residues. CDR1 is SGDLS, CDR2 YYNGEE, per germline.

This clone was detected only a few times. The rearrangement joins TRBV27 to TRBJ2-2; D remains unclear. This CDR3 spans 17 amino acids. Germline loops: CDR1 MNHEY, CDR2 SMNVEV (reference sequence). V was trimmed by 1 base and J by 8 bases, leaving 20 bases between them. The CDR3 region has the DNA TGTGCCAGCAGTTTATATTCTTGGACCCCAGGCCCGGGGGAGCTGTTTTTT. Its translation is CASSLYSWTPGPGELFF.

This chain links TRBV11-2 with TRBJ2-7, with 10 bases that match TRBD2. Germline trimming cut 5 bases from V and 1 base from J; bases unmatched to any gene: 8. The CDR3 sequence is 16 residues long. Germline V CDR1 and CDR2: SGHAT, FQNNGV. DNA for the CDR3: TGTGCCAGCAGCCCTATGGCTAGCGGGGGTTCCTACGAGCAGTACTTC. As protein: CASSPMASGGSYEQYF.

With respect to this clone: The same CDR3 also results from other DNA sequences found in this sample. The chain couples TRBV20-1 to TRBJ2-1; 11 bases agree with TRBD2. J was trimmed by 7 bases and V by 3 bases; bases with no gene match: 8. Germline assignment: CDR1 DFQATT and CDR2 SNEGSKA (reference sequence). CDR3 length equals 15 residues. CDR3 amino acids: CSASGLAGGLNEQFF. CDR3 bases: TGCAGTGCTAGTGGGCTAGCGGGAGGTTTAAATGAGCAGTTCTTC.

This rearrangement joins TRBV18 to TRBJ2-1; 13 bases align to TRBD2. The CDR3 is 17 amino acids. Germline CDR1 is KGHSH and CDR2 is LQKENI. Losses at the gene ends were 0 bases for V and 2 bases for J; bases not matched to a gene: 1. CDR3 nucleotide sequence: TGTGCCAGCTCACCACCAACTAGCGGGGGGGCCTACAATGAGCAGTTCTTC. Translating it yields CASSPPTSGGAYNEQFF.

A single count supports this clone. The chain joins TRBV10-2 to TRBJ1-2; 7 positions match TRBD1. The V segment lost 4 bases and the J segment 6 bases; nucleotides outside the gene matches: 11. CDR3 length: 15 residues. Looked up from germline, CDR1 is WSHSY and CDR2 is SAAADI. DNA for the CDR3: TGCGCCAGCAGTGGACCCGGGACAGAGAGACATGGCTACACCTTC. Its translation: CASSGPGTERHGYTF.

V usage is TRBV5-1 and J usage is TRBJ1-4; D is unresolved. Germline V gene lookup returns CDR1 SGHRS and CDR2 YFSETQ. V shed 4 bases and J shed 10 bases, with 23 bases lying between them. The CDR3 has 16 amino acids. The CDR3 bases are TGCGCCAGCAGCCCCGACCGGGGAGGCGTTTTTGGAAAACTGTTTTTT. This translates into CASSPDRGGVFGKLFF.

This clone was detected only once. This chain uses TRBV6-1 with TRBJ1-4; no clear D. Trimming removed 3 bases at V and 6 bases at J, with 5 bases between. The length of the CDR3 is 12 residues. The germline V gene has CDR1 MNHNS and CDR2 SASEGT. The CDR3: CASSDSYEKLFF. In DNA, the CDR3 is TGTGCCAGCAGTGACAGTTATGAAAAACTGTTTTTT.

The chain employs TRBV14 and TRBJ2-1, with 11 positions matching TRBD1. The V and J ends lost 2 bases and 10 bases, in that order; junction bases with no gene match: 10. Germline V gene lookup returns CDR1 SGHDN and CDR2 FVKESK. The CDR3 sequence is 16 residues long. In nucleotides, the CDR3 is TGTGCCAGCAGCCAAATCCCGGGACAGGGGGATAACGAGCAGTTCTTC. Its translation is CASSQIPGQGDNEQFF.

This clone has only a few counts. V gene TRBV3-1 (or the pseudogene TRBV3-2) combines with J gene TRBJ1-3; 7 nucleotides agree with TRBD1. After removal of 5 bases from V and 0 bases from J, the junction contained 4 bases not matched to a gene. Germline V gene lookup returns CDR1 LGHDT and CDR2 YNNKEL (reference sequence). The CDR3 length is 15 residues. The CDR3 DNA reads as TGTGCCAGCAGCGGGGGACAGCTCTCTGGAAACACCATATATTTT. Encoded protein: CASSGGQLSGNTIYF.

The chain links TRBV3-1 (or the pseudogene TRBV3-2) to TRBJ2-1; D is possibly TRBD1 (5 bases). Germline V gene data show CDR1 as LGHDT and CDR2 as YNNKEL (reference sequence). V lost 6 bases and J 0 bases, leaving 12 bases between the germline ends. This CDR3 is 15 amino acids long. Here the CDR3 DNA reads TGTGCCAGCAGTTTGACAGATAGCTCCTACAATGAGCAGTTCTTC. This encodes CASSLTDSSYNEQFF.

The chain has TRBV5-1 and TRBJ1-5; 7 nucleotides match TRBD1. V gave up 5 bases and J gave up 0 bases; unmatched junction bases: 2. CDR1 is SGHRS, CDR2 YFSETQ, per germline. The CDR3 runs 14 residues. DNA of the CDR3: TGCGCCAGCAGTCAGGGGGATAGCAATCAGCCCCAGCATTTT. The encoded protein is CASSQGDSNQPQHF.

The chain is built from TRBV7-8 and TRBJ2-1; maybe TRBD2 (5 bases). Germline lookup yields CDR1 SGHVS and CDR2 FQNEAQ. V was shortened by 3 bases and J by 6 bases, with 15 bases between the two germline ends. The CDR3 sequence is 15 residues long. CDR3 loop: CASSLVLASANEQFF. CDR3 nucleotides: TGTGCCAGCAGCTTGGTGCTAGCTTCTGCCAATGAGCAGTTCTTC.

This clone was picked up a small number of times. V gene TRBV29-1 combines with J gene TRBJ1-5; 9 nucleotides match TRBD1. This CDR3 comprises 13 residues. V trimming: 5 bases; J trimming: 7 bases; junction bases outside the gene matches: 6. Germline V gives CDR1 SQVTM, CDR2 ANQGSEA. Written as DNA, the CDR3 is TGCAGCGTTAGACAGGGGGAACACCAGCCCCAGCATTTT. As protein: CSVRQGEHQPQHF. The full variable domain, rest sourced from reference TRBV29-1 and TRBJ1-5, is SAVISQKPSRDICQRGTSLTIQCQVDSQVTMMFWYRQQPGQSLTLIATANQGSEATYESGFVIDKFPISRPNLTFSTLTVSNMSPEDSSIYLCSVRQGEHQPQHFGDGTRLSIL.

The rearrangement links TRBV10-3 to TRBJ2-3; 7 nucleotides line up with TRBD2. The ends lost 11 bases at V and 5 bases at J; junction bases unmatched: 10. Looked up from germline, CDR1 is ENHRY and CDR2 is SYGVKD. The CDR3 length is 13 residues. The CDR3 DNA sequence: TGTGCCGCCAGACTAGCCGGGGGAGATACGCAGTATTTT. Protein: CAARLAGGDTQYF.

The V gene is TRBV3-1 (or the pseudogene TRBV3-2), the J gene TRBJ1-5, with D possibly matching TRBD1 (5 bases). V was cut by 3 bases and J by 1 base, with 16 bases left in between. The length of the CDR3 is 17 residues. Germline-derived CDR1 and CDR2 are LGHDT and YNNKEL (reference sequence). CDR3 residues: CASSQGVRGGSNQPQHF. In DNA form, the CDR3 reads TGTGCCAGCAGCCAGGGGGTGAGGGGAGGGAGCAATCAGCCCCAGCATTTT.

This chain uses TRBV5-1 with TRBJ2-7, with 10 positions matching TRBD1. V trimming: 7 bases; J trimming: 2 bases; junction bases outside the gene matches: 6. The CDR3 is 14 amino acids. From germline, CDR1 is SGHRS and CDR2 YFSETQ. CDR3: CASEVGTGAYEQYF. In nucleotides, the CDR3 is TGCGCCAGCGAGGTTGGGACAGGGGCCTACGAGCAGTACTTC.

The J gene is TRBJ2-1, the V gene TRBV19; TRBD2 might be the D (6 bases). In germline, CDR1 is LNHDA, CDR2 SQIVND (reference sequence). The V and J ends lost 5 bases and 4 bases respectively, with 18 bases between them. The CDR3 loop spans 16 amino acids. The CDR3 loop reads CASSGAGAGSYNEQFF. The CDR3 bases are TGTGCCAGTAGTGGGGCTGGGGCGGGATCGTACAATGAGCAGTTCTTC.